Presented here are 15 T cell receptor beta chains from one specimen sequenced in a study of shared clonotypes between healthy human individuals. Naive CD8 cells lacked CD45RO and underwent positive selection for CCR7, leaving out terminally differentiated effector memory CD45RA+ cells. Only in-frame clones appear in the TCRdb table, and some are missing; sequencing was by immunoSEQ multiplex PCR. The profile covers around 1.9 million clones, with more than 85% appearing a single time and more than 1.5% taken by the ten largest. Sequenced sample: naive CD8+ T cells from PBMCs. These receptors all stem from a man aged 18 to 29 in good health. Some clones in this sample may be carry-over from other donors' samples.

The V and J genes are TRBV27 and TRBJ2-3; D unresolved. Trimming removed 5 bases at V and 2 bases at J, with 8 bases between. The CDR3 is 13 amino acids. The germline CDR1 and CDR2 sequences are MNHEY and SMNVEV (reference sequence). Here the CDR3 DNA reads TGTGCCAGCAGTGTGCTAAACACAGATACGCAGTATTTT. Translating gives CASSVLNTDTQYF.

With respect to this clone: The sample carries other DNA sequences with the same CDR3. The rearrangement links TRBV27 to TRBJ2-1, with D possibly matching TRBD2 (6 bases). There are 11 residues in the CDR3. Germline-derived CDR1 and CDR2 are MNHEY and SMNVEV (reference sequence). Trimming removed 6 bases at V and 10 bases at J, with 10 bases between. The CDR3 DNA reads as TGTGCCAGCAGCCGCGGGGACGAGCAGTTCTTC. This codes for CASSRGDEQFF.

The V and J genes are TRBV5-4 and TRBJ2-6; D is unclear. Between the trimmed V and J ends, which lost 5 bases and 0 bases, there was a span of 12 bases. CDR1 SGHNT and CDR2 YYREEE come from the germline V gene (reference sequence). This CDR3 is 16 amino acids long. The CDR3 is CASSNPSASGANVLTF. Written as DNA, the CDR3 is TGTGCCAGCAGTAACCCATCAGCCTCTGGGGCCAACGTCCTGACTTTC.

This clone showed up just a few times. This same CDR3 is encoded by further DNA sequences in the sample. V and J are TRBV9 and TRBJ1-1; no clear D gene. The CDR3 runs to 13 residues. Germline V gene data show CDR1 as SGDLS and CDR2 as YYNGEE. V lost 0 bases and J 1 base, leaving 4 bases between the germline ends. The CDR3 reads CASSVGKNTEAFF. CDR3 nucleotides: TGTGCCAGCAGCGTAGGGAAGAACACTGAAGCTTTCTTT.

The chain joins TRBV7-9 to TRBJ1-4; D is ambiguous. The CDR3 loop spans 15 amino acids. The germline CDR1 and CDR2 sequences are SEHNR and FQNEAQ (reference sequence). Trimming removed 1 base at V and 7 bases at J, with 13 bases between. The CDR3 loop is CASSLGSGGSEKLFF. The DNA of the CDR3 is TGTGCCAGCAGCTTAGGTTCGGGAGGGAGTGAAAAACTGTTTTTT.

The V and J genes are TRBV29-1 and TRBJ2-2, with D tentatively TRBD2 (6 bases). Germline lookup yields CDR1 SQVTM and CDR2 ANQGSEA. This CDR3 contains 15 residues. Trimming removed 4 bases at V and 4 bases at J, with 16 bases between. CDR3 sequence: CSVASEGMSTGELFF. In nucleotides, the CDR3 is TGCAGCGTTGCGTCGGAGGGGATGAGCACCGGGGAGCTGTTTTTT.

This clone has just a few counts. The chain carries TRBV7-9 and TRBJ2-2, with 8 bases matching TRBD1. The CDR3 spans 16 residues. CDR1 SEHNR and CDR2 FQNEAQ come from the germline V gene (reference sequence). V lost 2 bases, J lost 4 bases, and 6 bases stayed unmatched. CDR3 nucleotides: TGTGCCAGCAGCTTACTGACAGGGGCGATCACCGGGGAGCTGTTTTTT. Translation gives CASSLLTGAITGELFF.

This clone was recorded once. V usage is TRBV9 and J usage is TRBJ1-2, with D possibly being TRBD1 (6 bases). This CDR3 has 16 residues. The germline V gene has CDR1 SGDLS and CDR2 YYNGEE. V lost 1 base and J 8 bases, leaving 21 bases between the germline ends. The CDR3 DNA reads TGTGCCAGCAGCGTAAGACAGGAAGCGCAACGCGACGGCTACACCTTC. Amino acid sequence: CASSVRQEAQRDGYTF.

The V call is TRBV27, the J call TRBJ2-7; 9 nucleotides line up with TRBD1. This CDR3 spans 16 amino acids. V lost 4 bases, J lost 0 bases, and 7 bases stayed unmatched. Per the germline V gene, CDR1 is MNHEY and CDR2 is SMNVEV (reference sequence). Written as DNA, the CDR3 is TGTGCCAGCAGTTCCCCAACAGGGGGCGGCTCCTACGAGCAGTACTTC. Translation gives CASSSPTGGGSYEQYF.

The chain joins TRBV6-1 to TRBJ1-1; D perhaps matches TRBD1 (5 bases). CDR1 MNHNS and CDR2 SASEGT come from the germline V gene. The CDR3 consists of 15 residues. V gave up 4 bases and J gave up 0 bases, with 12 bases separating them. CDR3 residues: CASSGPAGLNTEAFF. The CDR3 DNA follows: TGTGCCAGCAGTGGTCCTGCGGGACTGAACACTGAAGCTTTCTTT.

This clone occurred a few times. In DNA form, the CDR3 reads TGTGCCAGCAGTTTAGTCCCCAAGGGCAACACTGAAGCTTTCTTT. This sequence encodes CASSLVPKGNTEAFF. The genes are TRBV28 and TRBJ1-1; D call uncertain. The CDR3 sequence is 15 residues long. From germline, CDR1 is MDHEN and CDR2 SYDVKM. Trimming cost V 2 bases and J 2 bases, with 12 bases left between them.

The rearrangement uses TRBV7-9 and TRBJ1-2; weak D call: TRBD1 (6 bases). Per the germline V gene, CDR1 is SEHNR and CDR2 is FQNEAQ (reference sequence). The CDR3 totals 15 residues. Trimming left V 5 bases short and J 4 bases short, with 17 bases between. CDR3 loop: CASSPGDTRVYGYTF. The CDR3 DNA reads TGTGCCAGCAGCCCGGGGGACACGCGGGTCTATGGCTACACCTTC.

The rearrangement joins TRBV5-6 to TRBJ2-7; TRBD1 aligns across 7 bases. Trimming removed 1 base from V and 7 bases from J; junction bases left unmatched: 5. Germline CDR1 and CDR2: SGHDT and YYEEEE. The CDR3 is made up of 13 amino acids. CDR3 loop: CASSLRGQGEQYF. The CDR3 coding sequence is TGTGCCAGCAGCTTGAGGGGGCAAGGGGAGCAGTACTTC. The full variable domain, completed using reference TRBV5-6 and TRBJ2-7, is DAGVTQSPTHLIKTRGQQVTLRCSPKSGHDTVSWYQQALGQGPQFIFQYYEEEERQRGNFPDRFSGHQFPNYSSELNVNALLLGDSALYLCASSLRGQGEQYFGPGTRLTVT.

The chain has TRBV6-1 and TRBJ2-7, with D uncertain. Germline V lookup: CDR1 MNHNS, CDR2 SASEGT. The CDR3 extends over 13 amino acids. V shed 10 bases and J shed 5 bases, with 18 bases lying between them. CDR3 in DNA: TGTGCCACCTTCGAGTCGGTAGTCAACGAGCAGTACTTC. Protein: CATFESVVNEQYF.

This chain links TRBV27 with TRBJ2-7; 7 bases agree with TRBD1. J lost 8 bases, V lost 5 bases, and 3 bases had no gene match. The length of the CDR3 is 11 residues. CDR1 and CDR2 (germline): MNHEY, SMNVEV (reference sequence). The CDR3 sequence: CASSQGQQQYF. The CDR3 nucleotides are TGTGCCAGCAGTCAGGGACAGCAGCAGTACTTC.